The subject of this entry is one T cell receptor beta chain. Its antigen is not identified. CDR1 is SGHDT, CDR2 YYEEEE, per germline. Trimming removed 2 bases from V and 1 base from J, with 6 bases in between. The CDR3 extends over 13 amino acids. Measured with immunoSEQ multiplex PCR; TCRdb has only the in-frame clones, and not every one. The data show about 64,000 clones, roughly 89% seen once. Noted time point: cycle 4 day 1 (C4D1), after around six weeks of nivolumab. No patient escaped relapse after autologous stem cell transplantation, and brentuximab vedotin exposure varied. The entry originates in a study of PD-1 blockade in classical Hodgkin lymphoma. Looking at the study overall: Patients were dosed intravenously with nivolumab at 3 mg/kg every 2 weeks. Study observations and caveats: Baseline diversity in complete responders resembled that of newly diagnosed patients. TCR diversity in CD4+, not CD8+, cells rose significantly by C4D1. Healthy donors were reported to have higher baseline TCR diversity than newly diagnosed patients.

The sequence was collected from a human donor with classical Hodgkin lymphoma. The sample here was peripheral blood mononuclear cells (PBMCs), taken before the fourth cycle of nivolumab. The chain employs TRBV5-6 and TRBJ1-2; D might be TRBD1 (5 bases). Here the CDR3 reads CASSFRVNYGYTF. Written as DNA, the CDR3 is TGTGCCAGCAGCTTCAGGGTTAACTATGGCTACACCTTC.